Listed below are T cell receptor beta chains from one sample, sequenced in a study of cytomegalovirus exposure and HLA in healthy donors. TCRdb's copy holds only in-frame clones and misses some; the assay was immunoSEQ multiplex PCR. Among 80,000 or so clones, about 60% were seen once, and the ten largest hold 5.7%. Source material: PBMCs. Receptors were obtained from a man under 40 in good health and CMV-seropositive. The CDR3 runs from the conserved cysteine through the conserved F or W. Fields, in order: J gene, V gene, CDR3 protein.

>TRBJ2-7|TRBV5-1
CASSEAEGYEQYF
>TRBJ2-7|TRBV5-1
CASSLATGGNSYEQYF
>TRBJ2-4|TRBV28
CASGKQGDLAKNIQYF
>TRBJ2-7|TRBV27
CASNSDGSRGNEQYF
>TRBJ1-3|TRBV5-4
CASSLGGTVSGNTIYF
>TRBJ2-1|TRBV11-3
CASSLGRALNEQFF
>TRBJ1-1|TRBV7-3
CASSLGRGMNTEAFF
>TRBJ1-1|TRBV27
CASSPKTGPNTEAFF
>TRBJ2-7|TRBV2
CASSLDRGYEQYF
>TRBJ1-2|TRBV27
CASRGQDYGYTF
>TRBJ1-3|TRBV4-3
CASSQIGTDSGNTIYF
>TRBJ2-1|TRBV4-1
CASSHPGQSLNEQFF
>TRBJ2-7|TRBV7-9
CASVPVGQGLHEQYF
>TRBJ1-2|TRBV2
CASSPQPGYGYTF
>TRBJ2-7|TRBV7-2
CASSKAASYEQYF
>TRBJ2-1|TRBV7-8
CASSFLTSGSNNEQFF
>TRBJ2-6|TRBV10-2
CASSEINVRSGANVLTF
>TRBJ2-7|TRBV10-1
CAIPPPAGGPYEQYF
>TRBJ2-1|TRBV5-6
CASSLAGQGFSHEQFF
>TRBJ1-1|TRBV6-5
CASSLTGDTEAFF
>TRBJ2-7|TRBV7-9
CASSLDRNEQYF
>TRBJ2-7|TRBV19
CASSIGQDYEQYF
>TRBJ1-6|TRBV9
CASSVDEGTPLHF
>TRBJ2-2|TRBV2
CASSDIRGGRAAGELFF
>TRBJ1-1|TRBV28
CASSLLRSEAFF
>TRBJ2-3|TRBV7-9
CASSLGTATDTQYF
>TRBJ2-1|TRBV7-3
CASSLELYNEQFF
>TRBJ1-1|TRBV27
CASSYDGRFTEAFF
>TRBJ1-5|TRBV28
CASGPRGNQPQHF
>TRBJ1-1|TRBV7-2
CASSPGPHSNTEAFF
>TRBJ2-5|TRBV10-3
CAIRGGGRETQYF
>TRBJ1-4|TRBV5-5
CASSSSGLSDEKLFF
>TRBJ1-3|TRBV9
CASSVARGGNTIYF
>TRBJ2-7|TRBV27
CASSAGGAYEQYF
>TRBJ2-1|TRBV7-2
CASSLGRLAGPSSYNEQFF
>TRBJ2-5|TRBV11-2
CASSQSHGSQETQYF
>TRBJ1-2|TRBV5-4
CASSLKQGTYGYTF
>TRBJ1-1|TRBV10-1
CASDWWRKIAEAFF
>TRBJ2-3|TRBV10-3
CAIRAGGGTDTQYF